This is a list of T cell receptor beta chains from one sample in a study of PD-1 blockade in classical Hodgkin lymphoma. Using immunoSEQ multiplex PCR, the repertoire was profiled, and TCRdb retains in-frame clones only, with some absent. The table records 22,000 or so clones, more than 60% of them present only once. The specimen was peripheral blood mononuclear cells (PBMCs), collected before the second cycle of nivolumab. Receptors originate from a human donor with classical Hodgkin lymphoma. CDR3s include the opening cysteine and the closing phenylalanine or tryptophan. Clone size, where shown, is once, few, many, or a class for clones that have expanded.

size: NA
J: TRBJ1-1
V: TRBV6-5
CDR3: CASSYGVTGEAFF

size: NA
J: TRBJ1-5
V: TRBV7-2
CDR3: CASSLGEARNQPQHF

size: NA
J: TRBJ2-3
V: TRBV11-3
CDR3: CASSLGSQVPDTQYF

size: NA
J: TRBJ2-7
V: TRBV11-3
CDR3: CASSLDQGGLAGSYEQYF

size: NA
J: TRBJ2-2
V: TRBV25-1
CDR3: CASSEYKGTTGELFF

size: once
J: TRBJ2-7
V: TRBV7-2
CDR3: CASRNSDSGSYEQYF

size: NA
J: TRBJ1-1
V: TRBV25-1
CDR3: CASSVTGLRTEAFF

size: NA
J: TRBJ1-4
V: TRBV2
CDR3: CASQGGNREKLFF

size: NA
J: TRBJ2-2
V: TRBV27
CDR3: CASSTTAGELFF

size: NA
J: TRBJ1-1
V: TRBV21-1
CDR3: CASSKEARGPYNTEAFF

size: NA
J: TRBJ2-7
V: TRBV4-3
CDR3: CASSQDRGHSYEQYF

size: medium-sized
J: TRBJ1-4
V: TRBV19
CDR3: CASSGTGNEKLFF

size: few
J: TRBJ2-7
V: TRBV4-1
CDR3: CASSQVTGVEQYF

size: NA
J: TRBJ2-7
V: TRBV6-6
CDR3: CASSPTGIEQYF

size: NA
J: TRBJ2-1
V: TRBV9
CDR3: CASSPRLAGGMNEQFF

size: NA
J: TRBJ2-1
V: TRBV7-2
CDR3: CASSLGLGISGPYNEQFF

size: NA
J: TRBJ2-7
V: TRBV14
CDR3: CASSQGFKQYF

size: NA
J: TRBJ2-3
V: TRBV6-5
CDR3: CASSTSGGTDTQYF

size: NA
J: TRBJ2-2
V: TRBV7-2
CDR3: CASSLVGGLSSGELFF

size: NA
J: TRBJ1-1
V: TRBV27
CDR3: CASSLREGTEAFF

size: NA
J: TRBJ2-4
V: TRBV1
CDR3: CTSSQGEGPVAKNIQYF

size: NA
J: TRBJ1-1
V: TRBV21-1
CDR3: CASSKEGGGYTEAFF

size: NA
J: TRBJ1-1
V: TRBV19
CDR3: CASSIGYRGNTEAFF

size: NA
J: TRBJ1-2
V: TRBV5-5
CDR3: CASSLGQGRYGYTF

size: NA
J: TRBJ2-2
V: TRBV5-1
CDR3: CASSLDGELFF

size: NA
J: TRBJ1-1
V: TRBV6-5
CDR3: CASSYEGGDAEAFF

size: NA
J: TRBJ2-2
V: TRBV28
CDR3: CASSFKGRRAGELFF

size: few
J: TRBJ2-7
V: TRBV4-1
CDR3: CASSQDRDPRAYEQYF

size: NA
J: TRBJ2-1
V: TRBV7-2
CDR3: CASSLAGLADNEQFF

size: few
J: TRBJ2-2
V: TRBV30
CDR3: CAWSVLAGGPGELFF

size: NA
J: TRBJ2-5
V: TRBV2
CDR3: CASVRGGETQYF

size: NA
J: TRBJ2-7
V: TRBV6-5
CDR3: CASRRTSGSVYEQYF

size: NA
J: TRBJ1-6
V: TRBV21-1
CDR3: CASSKVGDSYNSPLHF

size: few
J: TRBJ2-7
V: TRBV29-1
CDR3: CSVTKGGAEQYF

size: NA
J: TRBJ1-1
V: TRBV7-2
CDR3: CASSLRAASTEAFF

size: once
J: TRBJ1-1
V: TRBV4-1
CDR3: CASSPLQGNTEAFF

size: NA
J: TRBJ2-5
V: TRBV27
CDR3: CASSRTGGETQYF

size: NA
J: TRBJ2-3
V: TRBV27
CDR3: CASSPRDKQADTQYF

size: NA
J: TRBJ2-7
V: TRBV11-3
CDR3: CASSSVADEQYF

size: NA
J: TRBJ2-2
V: TRBV5-1
CDR3: CASSPPQVQLRFGELFF

size: NA
J: TRBJ2-2
V: TRBV2
CDR3: CASSVGSGGARGTGELFF

size: NA
J: TRBJ1-4
V: TRBV19
CDR3: CASSIGRRESEKLFF

size: NA
J: TRBJ2-3
V: TRBV5-4
CDR3: CASSLGPTTDTQYF

size: NA
J: TRBJ2-4
V: TRBV2
CDR3: CASSATGTPVAKNIQYF

size: NA
J: TRBJ2-2
V: TRBV25-1
CDR3: CASSGGLAGDILHRGAVF

size: NA
J: TRBJ2-7
V: TRBV7-2
CDR3: CASSPRDRGAGEQYF

size: NA
J: TRBJ2-7
V: TRBV5-4
CDR3: CASSSGGYRGSYEQYF

size: NA
J: TRBJ1-1
V: TRBV29-1
CDR3: CSVEDPQFGAFF

size: once
J: TRBJ2-3
V: TRBV6-5
CDR3: CASSYSNPDTQYF

size: few
J: TRBJ2-7
V: TRBV7-7
CDR3: CASSSTRSHEQYF

size: NA
J: TRBJ2-1
V: TRBV18
CDR3: CASSPVSSYNEQFF

size: NA
J: TRBJ2-7
V: TRBV7-6
CDR3: CASSRTGGDPYEQYF

size: NA
J: TRBJ2-1
V: TRBV19
CDR3: CASSMRQGISYNEQFF

size: NA
J: TRBJ1-1
V: TRBV19
CDR3: CAILTPNTEAFF

size: few
J: TRBJ2-7
V: TRBV7-6
CDR3: CASSLQGGGYEQYF

size: NA
J: TRBJ2-3
V: TRBV5-1
CDR3: CASSLGGLATDTQYF

size: NA
J: TRBJ2-7
V: TRBV10-3
CDR3: CAIIVRVASYEQYF

size: NA
J: TRBJ2-7
V: TRBV12-2
CDR3: CASRLVVPGSGEQYF

size: NA
J: TRBJ1-6
V: TRBV7-8
CDR3: CASSSRDRLNSPLHF

size: NA
J: TRBJ2-3
V: TRBV6-5
CDR3: CASSYGGLADTQYF